This TCR beta chain was sequenced for a study of T cell responses to AZD1222 COVID-19 vaccine. As for the study in general: Analyses pooled second doses at about 4 or about 12 weeks.

Data came from immunoSEQ multiplex PCR; TCRdb stores just in-frame clones and leaves some out. This sample has roughly 140,000 clones, with about 93% found just once. In germline, CDR1 is SGHRS, CDR2 YFSETQ. The CDR3 covers 14 residues. Trimming stripped 0 bases from V and 2 bases from J, with 8 bases between. Notes on the study in general: Donor demographics were predominantly white British with a female majority; clonal diversity may be underestimated. Repertoires were sampled only after the peak T cell response.

With regard to this clone: Its antigen is as yet unknown.

Here the sequenced sample was peripheral blood, taken on day 0 of AZD1222 vaccination. This sequence was found in an adult in good health. The rearrangement links TRBV5-1 to TRBJ2-5; perhaps TRBD2 as D (6 bases). Here the CDR3 reads CASSLEGTQETQYF. For the CDR3, the DNA is TGCGCCAGCAGCTTGGAGGGGACTCAAGAGACCCAGTACTTC.